The 30 T cell receptor beta chains in this list originate from one sample, sequenced in a study of T cell clones after liver transplantation (dated by TCRdb to between 2018 and 2020). Library generation was performed with the immunoSEQ multiplex PCR assay. Drawn from immuneACCESS, this table holds only the in-frame rearrangements with V and J called that TCRdb kept. Clones are partly lost; checked studies trace under half to an unresolved V gene and leave the rest unexplained. In all, the sample holds under 150,000 clones, and 90% of those were seen once. The ten largest clones add up to approximately 0.78% of the sample. The sequenced sample was CD4+ T cells from blood, obtained 12 months after liver transplant. The receptors originated from a human patient who received a liver transplant. After a transplant, some of the T cells may come from the graft donor.

This clone was counted only a few times. The chain is built from TRBV5-4 and TRBJ2-1, with D perhaps matching TRBD2 (6 bases). V was trimmed by 4 bases and J by 8 bases, leaving 16 bases between them. The length of the CDR3 is 14 residues. The V gene's germline CDR1 is SGHNT and CDR2 YYREEE (reference sequence). This chain's CDR3 is CASSQTSTVDEQFF. The DNA for the CDR3 is TGTGCCAGCAGCCAGACTAGTACAGTGGATGAGCAGTTCTTC. Filled out from reference TRBV5-4 and TRBJ2-1, the complete variable domain reads ETGVTQSPTHLIKTRGQQVTLRCSSQSGHNTVSWYQQALGQGPQFIFQYYREEENGRGNFPPRFSGLQFPNYSSELNVNALELDDSALYLCASSQTSTVDEQFFGPGTRLTVL.

The chain employs TRBV7-2 and TRBJ1-3; unclear D gene. Trimming removed 5 bases from V and 4 bases from J, with 12 bases in between. CDR3 length: 14 residues. CDR1 SGHTA and CDR2 FQGNSA come from the germline V gene. The CDR3 sequence is CASSPQPQGNTIYF. The CDR3 region has the DNA TGTGCCAGCAGCCCCCAGCCACAGGGAAACACCATATATTTT. The full variable domain, completed using reference TRBV7-2 and TRBJ1-3, is GAGVSQSPSNKVTEKGKDVELRCDPISGHTALYWYRQSLGQGLEFLIYFQGNSAPDKSGLPSDRFSAERTGGSVSTLTIQRTQQEDSAVYLCASSPQPQGNTIYFGEGSWLTVV.

This rearrangement joins TRBV5-6 to TRBJ2-7; 9 bases are a match to TRBD2. From germline, CDR1 is SGHDT and CDR2 YYEEEE. There are 12 residues in the CDR3. Trimming took 4 bases from V and 9 from J; bases not matched to a gene: 5. CDR3 in amino acids: CASSDSGRAQYF. The CDR3 nucleotides are TGTGCCAGCAGCGATAGCGGGAGAGCGCAGTACTTC.

The chain joins TRBV7-2 to TRBJ2-1; 7 positions match TRBD2. The junction had 9 bases not matched to a gene; V was cut back by 5 bases and J by 8 bases. This CDR3 spans 14 amino acids. Germline V CDR1 and CDR2: SGHTA, FQGNSA. The CDR3 nucleotides are TGTGCCAGCAGCCCGGGGGGTCTTGGTGATGAGCAGTTCTTC. Translation gives CASSPGGLGDEQFF.

The chain uses TRBV4-1 and TRBJ1-1, with 9 bases lining up with TRBD1. The J segment lost 12 bases and the V segment lost 5 bases, leaving 7 bases of the junction unmatched. Germline V gene data show CDR1 as MGHRA and CDR2 as YSYEKL. This CDR3 comprises 12 residues. DNA of the CDR3: TGCGCCAGCAGCTCCGGGACAGGGAATACTTTCTTT. This codes for CASSSGTGNTFF.

The sample holds one count of this clone. V usage is TRBV7-9 and J usage is TRBJ1-3, with TRBD1 identical over 7 bases. Germline V gene sequence: CDR1 SEHNR, CDR2 FQNEAQ (reference sequence). The ends lost 7 bases at V and 0 bases at J; junction bases unmatched: 6. The CDR3 spans 15 residues. The CDR3 region is CASTTGTDSGNTIYF. In DNA form, the CDR3 reads TGTGCCAGCACCACGGGGACAGACTCTGGAAACACCATATATTTT.

There are a few counts of this clone. The chain couples TRBV5-1 to TRBJ2-5; 10 bases are a match to TRBD1. The germline V gene encodes CDR1 SGHRS and CDR2 YFSETQ. The CDR3 is made up of 16 amino acids. V dropped 2 bases and J dropped 5; count of bases not matched to a gene: 9. As DNA, the CDR3 is TGCGCCAGCAGCTTAGGTCTATCGGACAGGGGGGAGACCCAGTACTTC. It specifies CASSLGLSDRGETQYF. The variable domain in full, with the rest retrieved from reference TRBV5-1 and TRBJ2-5, is KAGVTQTPRYLIKTRGQQVTLSCSPISGHRSVSWYQQTPGQGLQFLFEYFSETQRNKGNFPGRFSGRQFSNSRSEMNVSTLELGDSALYLCASSLGLSDRGETQYFGPGTRLLVL.

CDR3 in amino acids: CAWTASGRAGEQFF. The CDR3 coding sequence is TGTGCCTGGACGGCTAGCGGGAGGGCCGGGGAGCAGTTCTTC. V gene TRBV30 combines with J gene TRBJ2-1; 12 nucleotides match TRBD2. V lost 4 bases to trimming and J lost 10 bases; unmatched junction nucleotides: 8. Germline V lookup: CDR1 GTSNPN, CDR2 SVGIG (reference sequence). This CDR3 has 14 amino acids.

This chain joins TRBV29-1 and TRBJ1-2; perhaps TRBD1 as D (6 bases). Germline V gene data show CDR1 as SQVTM and CDR2 as ANQGSEA. The CDR3 covers 14 residues. V was cut by 3 bases and J by 1 base, with 12 bases left in between. The DNA for the CDR3 is TGCAGCGTTGAGGGAACAGGGCTTAACTATGGCTACACCTTC. It encodes CSVEGTGLNYGYTF. Supplemented by reference TRBV29-1 and TRBJ1-2, the full variable domain reads SAVISQKPSRDICQRGTSLTIQCQVDSQVTMMFWYRQQPGQSLTLIATANQGSEATYESGFVIDKFPISRPNLTFSTLTVSNMSPEDSSIYLCSVEGTGLNYGYTFGSGTRLTVV.

The rearrangement joins TRBV5-8 to TRBJ2-5; D is possibly TRBD1 (5 bases). Trimming stripped 0 bases from V and 5 bases from J, with 14 bases between. This CDR3 has 15 amino acids. Germline V lookup: CDR1 SGHTS, CDR2 YDEGEE. DNA for the CDR3: TGTGCCAGCAGCTTGGGGGTGGACATGCGGGAGACCCAGTACTTC. Its protein is CASSLGVDMRETQYF.

CDR3 region: CASREGPSTYGYTF. In DNA form, the CDR3 reads TGTGCCAGCAGGGAGGGTCCCAGCACCTATGGCTACACCTTC. V usage is TRBV6-1 and J usage is TRBJ1-2; D unresolved. V lost 6 bases and J 4 bases, leaving 15 bases between the germline ends. In germline, CDR1 is MNHNS, CDR2 SASEGT. The CDR3 is 14 residues long.

V usage is TRBV11-3 and J usage is TRBJ2-6, with D perhaps matching TRBD1 (6 bases). V lost 5 bases and J 0 bases, leaving 11 bases between the germline ends. The CDR3 covers 16 residues. Germline values: CDR1 SGHNT, CDR2 YENEEA. The CDR3 here is CASSPQQGSGANVLTF. CDR3 in DNA: TGTGCCAGCAGCCCCCAACAGGGCTCTGGGGCCAACGTCCTGACTTTC.

The chain uses TRBV28 and TRBJ2-5, with 8 positions matching TRBD1. CDR1 is MDHEN and CDR2 is SYDVKM in the germline V gene. Trimming cost V 5 bases and J 4 bases; bases outside gene matches: 6. The CDR3 sequence is 14 residues long. CDR3 region: CASSLRGLGETQYF. As DNA, the CDR3 is TGTGCCAGCAGTCTCAGGGGGCTGGGAGAGACCCAGTACTTC.

V is TRBV4-3 and J is TRBJ2-3; weak D call: TRBD2 (6 bases). CDR3 length: 15 amino acids. V lost 1 base and J 4 bases, leaving 12 bases between the germline ends. CDR1 and CDR2 (germline): LGHNA, YSLEER. The CDR3 here is CASSQGLASPDTQYF. The CDR3 DNA reads as TGCGCCAGCAGCCAAGGGCTAGCGAGTCCAGATACGCAGTATTTT.

The chain couples TRBV5-4 to TRBJ2-3; maybe TRBD2 (5 bases). V was shortened by 3 bases and J by 6 bases, with 11 bases between the two germline ends. This CDR3 region has 13 residues. CDR1 and CDR2 (germline): SGHNT, YYREEE (reference sequence). CDR3 sequence reads: CASSSAIADTQYF. The CDR3 DNA reads TGTGCCAGCAGCTCAGCTATAGCGGATACGCAGTATTTT.

The V and J genes are TRBV25-1 and TRBJ1-2; D not certain. The length of the CDR3 is 14 residues. Trimming left V 2 bases short and J 2 bases short, with 9 bases between. Germline CDR1 MGHDK, CDR2 SYGVNS. The CDR3 is CASSERRYNYGYTF. DNA for the CDR3: TGTGCCAGCAGTGAACGAAGGTACAACTATGGCTACACCTTC.

The chain couples TRBV11-2 to TRBJ2-1, with 15 bases fitting TRBD2. Germline CDR1 reads SGHAT; CDR2 reads FQNNGV. There are 17 residues in the CDR3. With 5 bases clipped from V and 6 bases from J, the junction kept 8 bases outside the gene matches. This chain's CDR3 is CASSEGLAGGSGNEQFF. CDR3 DNA: TGTGCCAGCAGCGAAGGACTAGCGGGAGGGTCGGGCAATGAGCAGTTCTTC.

This clone showed up just a few times. This chain uses TRBV6-4 with TRBJ1-1, with D uncertain. Trimming stripped 0 bases from V and 1 base from J, with 6 bases between. The CDR3 length is 14 residues. Germline-derived CDR1 and CDR2 are MRHNA and SNTAGT. CDR3 sequence (DNA): TGTGCCAGCAGTGACTCGAGTCGGAACACTGAAGCTTTCTTT. This gives the protein CASSDSSRNTEAFF.

The chain links TRBV6-4 to TRBJ2-3, with D uncertain. This CDR3 region has 14 residues. Germline V lookup: CDR1 MRHNA, CDR2 SNTAGT. Deletions cut 2 bases from V and 0 bases from J, with 6 bases between. CDR3 protein: CASSDGVSTDTQYF. The DNA for the CDR3 is TGTGCCAGCAGTGACGGGGTTAGCACAGATACGCAGTATTTT.

V and J are TRBV27 and TRBJ2-2, with 8 bases that match TRBD1. V lost 3 bases and J lost 4; bases outside the gene matches: 4. In germline, CDR1 is MNHEY, CDR2 SMNVEV (reference sequence). The CDR3 covers 15 residues. The CDR3 DNA sequence: TGTGCCAGCAGTTTTCAGGGGGCGAGCACCGGGGAGCTGTTTTTT. Protein sequence: CASSFQGASTGELFF.

This rearrangement joins TRBV11-3 to TRBJ2-7; D possibly uses TRBD1 or TRBD2 (6 bases each). The CDR3 totals 18 residues. Germline CDR1 SGHNT, CDR2 YENEEA. Trimming stripped 3 bases from V and 0 bases from J, with 21 bases between. DNA for the CDR3: TGTGCCAGCAGCTTCGCGGGATCCGGGACACCCAGCTCCTACGAGCAGTACTTC. This translates into CASSFAGSGTPSSYEQYF.

The chain is built from TRBV6-1 and TRBJ2-1; either TRBD1 or TRBD2 may supply D (6 bases each). CDR1 is MNHNS, CDR2 SASEGT, per germline. This CDR3 is built from 13 residues. The V end lost 1 base, the J end lost 9 bases, and 10 bases lay between the germline ends. The CDR3 DNA follows: TGTGCCAGCAGTGAAGTAGGGGGGCGTGAGCAGTTCTTC. Its translation: CASSEVGGREQFF.

This clone was seen a handful of times. In the same sample, other DNA sequences code for this CDR3. This chain connects TRBV25-1 to TRBJ2-1, with no clear D. Per germline, CDR1 MGHDK and CDR2 SYGVNS. Trimming took 4 bases from V and 6 from J, leaving 7 bases between them. The CDR3 has 12 amino acids. The CDR3, as DNA: TGTGCCAGCAGTGGGCAGCCCAATGAGCAGTTCTTC. It yields the protein CASSGQPNEQFF.

The chain links TRBV5-5 to TRBJ1-1; D not certain. The germline V gene has CDR1 SGHKS and CDR2 YYEKEE (reference sequence). V was trimmed by 0 bases and J by 4 bases, leaving 13 bases between them. This CDR3 comprises 15 residues. The CDR3 loop is CASSLDPLYGTEAFF. The CDR3 DNA follows: TGTGCCAGCAGCTTGGACCCCCTATACGGCACTGAAGCTTTCTTT.

This rearrangement joins TRBV2 to TRBJ2-7, with 10 bases lining up with TRBD2. The CDR3 length is 15 residues. Per the germline V gene, CDR1 is SNHLY and CDR2 is FYNNEI. V lost 6 bases, J lost 5 bases, and 10 bases stayed unmatched. CDR3 coding DNA: TGTGCCAGCAGATATCAACTAGCGGGACGAAACGAGCAGTACTTC. This codes for CASRYQLAGRNEQYF.

The chain is built from TRBV2 and TRBJ1-5; possibly TRBD1 for D (5 bases). The V and J ends lost 3 bases and 9 bases respectively, with 9 bases between them. The CDR3 extends over 12 amino acids. Germline V lookup: CDR1 SNHLY, CDR2 FYNNEI. The CDR3 DNA sequence: TGTGCCAGCAGTGAGGGACGGTGGCCCCAGCATTTT. Translated: CASSEGRWPQHF. The variable domain in full, completed from reference TRBV2 and TRBJ1-5, reads EPEVTQTPSHQVTQMGQEVILRCVPISNHLYFYWYRQILGQKVEFLVSFYNNEISEKSEIFDDQFSVERPDGSNFTLKIRSTKLEDSAMYFCASSEGRWPQHFGDGTRLSIL.

The rearrangement links TRBV27 to TRBJ2-5, with 7 bases matching TRBD2. Germline V gene data show CDR1 as MNHEY and CDR2 as SMNVEV (reference sequence). This CDR3 region has 13 residues. J gave up 4 bases and V 3 bases, and 2 bases lay outside the gene matches. The CDR3 region has the DNA TGTGCCAGCAGTTTGCGGGGGAGAGAGACCCAGTACTTC. Its translation is CASSLRGRETQYF.

The chain employs TRBV7-9 and TRBJ1-5; D possibly corresponds to TRBD1 (5 bases). The V gene's germline CDR1 is SEHNR and CDR2 FQNEAQ (reference sequence). Trimming removed 1 base from V and 9 bases from J, with 7 bases in between. The CDR3 is made up of 12 amino acids. CDR3 coding DNA: TGTGCCAGCAGCTTAGGCGGGGGGCCCCAGCATTTT. It encodes CASSLGGGPQHF.

J is TRBJ2-1 and V is TRBV5-1, with 8 bases aligning to TRBD2. Germline lookup yields CDR1 SGHRS and CDR2 YFSETQ. Losses at the gene ends were 0 bases for V and 5 bases for J; bases not matched to a gene: 10. The CDR3 length is 17 residues. This chain's CDR3 is CASSLARTGRAHNEQFF. The CDR3 bases are TGCGCCAGCAGCTTGGCCCGCACCGGGAGGGCCCACAATGAGCAGTTCTTC. The full variable domain, in which reference TRBV5-1 and TRBJ2-1 provide the parts outside the CDR3, is KAGVTQTPRYLIKTRGQQVTLSCSPISGHRSVSWYQQTPGQGLQFLFEYFSETQRNKGNFPGRFSGRQFSNSRSEMNVSTLELGDSALYLCASSLARTGRAHNEQFFGPGTRLTVL.

V gene TRBV10-2 combines with J gene TRBJ2-1; 7 nucleotides agree with TRBD2. This CDR3 is built from 17 residues. Per the germline V gene, CDR1 is WSHSY and CDR2 is SAAADI. V trimming: 8 bases; J trimming: 0 bases; junction bases outside the gene matches: 13. CDR3 DNA sequence: TGCGCCAGCGGACCATCTAGCGGTCCGAGCTCCTACAATGAGCAGTTCTTC. Residues: CASGPSSGPSSYNEQFF.